The clone carrying this TCR beta chain has more than one count but fewer than ten. Its antigen is as yet unknown. This record comes from a study of glioma-infiltrating T cells. Study-wide results and caveats: Only very few CDR3 sequences appeared in both tissue and blood. Tissue-blood divergence was below expectation in non-neoplastic patients, above in gliomas.

Using RNA template, CDR3s of TCR alpha and beta were amplified with iRepertoire arm-PCR. One-step reverse transcription and amplification started from approximately 100-400 ng of tissue mRNA or PBMC total RNA. One entry per CDR3 protein results from TCRdb running MiXCR on the multiplex PCR reads. Of approximately 140,000 distinct CDR3 sequences in the sample, around 25% were seen once. The CDR3 runs 15 residues. Germline CDR1 and CDR2: SGHVS and FQNEAQ. Germline trimming cut 6 bases from V and 3 bases from J; bases unmatched to any gene: 8. Sequencing was done on a sample of glioma tissue, nonneoplastic brain tissue, or PBMCs (not recorded which). The gene calls are TRBV7-8 and TRBJ2-1, with 7 bases that match TRBD2. The TCR comes from a human donor with low-grade glioma or glioblastoma, undergoing nonglioma brain surgery, or in good health (not recorded which). CDR3 sequence reads: CASRLRGDHYNEQFF. CDR3 nucleotide sequence: TGTGCCAGCAGGCTCCGGGGGGACCACTACAATGAGCAGTTCTTC.